The clone carrying this TCR beta chain was detected ten times or more. The target antigen is unknown. The record originates from a study of CD8 T cells in ankylosing spondylitis. The study, taken as a whole, reports: Clones linked to the disease showed a CD8+ phenotype. They occurred at relatively low frequencies in peripheral blood. Roughly eight highly homologous variants formed a TCR beta motif that appeared characteristic of ankylosing spondylitis blood. Researchers reportedly found disease-linked clones significantly enriched in matched ankylosing spondylitis synovial fluid. In the blood and synovial fluid of reactive arthritis, some motif variants had been previously reported.

TCRdb recomputed calls from the 5' RACE reads with MiXCR, one row per CDR3 protein. The table shows about 25,000 distinct CDR3 sequences, with just over 2.5% occurring only once. The CDR3 extends over 15 amino acids. CDR1 is SGDLS and CDR2 is YYNGEE in the germline V gene. The V segment lost 2 bases and the J segment 2 bases; nucleotides outside the gene matches: 4. The rearrangement links TRBV9 to TRBJ2-5; the match to TRBD2 covers 9 bases. The sequenced sample was blood, either unsorted or a sorted T cell fraction (not recorded which). The receptor was derived from a female donor with ankylosing spondylitis or in good health (not recorded which). The CDR3 is CASSVRTSAQETQYF. DNA of the CDR3: TGTGCCAGCAGCGTGCGGACTAGCGCTCAAGAGACCCAGTACTTC.